This T cell receptor beta chain was profiled in a study of blood T cells in healthy people across ages. In this sample, this clonotype turned up a few times. CDR3 length: 12 residues. Germline V gene lookup returns CDR1 DFQATT and CDR2 SNEGSKA (reference sequence). Per sample, a minimum of 6.5 million PBMCs were isolated. A J-beta primer mix and a sample-barcoded 5' primer were used in a second PCR of roughly 6 to 11 cycles. The study obtained at least 2.5 million CDR3-containing paired-end reads from every sample. TCRdb passed the 5' RACE reads through MiXCR, listing each CDR3 protein once. The data contain hundreds of thousands of distinct CDR3 sequences, 22% of them singletons.

Sequenced: blood. This TCR was sampled from a man aged 65 to 79 in good health. The rearrangement joins TRBV20-1 to TRBJ2-1; TRBD1 matches at 8 bases. The DNA end is more similar to TRBJ2-7, so the J call may be wrong. CDR3 in amino acids: CSAKTGVNEQYF. The DNA for the CDR3 is TGCAGTGCTAAGACAGGGGTCAACGAGCAGTACTTC.